This T cell receptor (beta chain) stems from a study of T cells in localized non-small cell lung cancer. V lost 5 bases and J lost 8; bases outside the gene matches: 4. Germline CDR1 reads SGHAT; CDR2 reads FQNNGV. The length of the CDR3 is 13 residues. About this clone itself: The antigen remains undetermined.

Study-wide findings and caveats: Of the tissues analyzed, uninvolved adjacent lung showed maximal T cell clonality, greater than tumor. Longer overall survival was associated with a higher density of T cells in the blood. A median of 57 of the top 100 tumor clones appeared in adjacent lung, which was paired and uninvolved.

Here immunoSEQ multiplex PCR was the method, and the copy in TCRdb shows in-frame clones only, minus some. The profile shows roughly 30,000 clones, less than 90% of them singletons. V usage is TRBV11-2 and J usage is TRBJ2-1, with 9 bases that match TRBD2. The specimen was peripheral blood, collected before any cancer treatment. This sequence was found in a female donor of 60 years or more with stage I lung adenocarcinoma. CDR3 residues: CASSPGLAHEQFF. The CDR3, as DNA: TGTGCCAGCAGCCCGGGACTAGCCCATGAGCAGTTCTTC.